The clone carrying this TCR beta chain showed up just a few times. The table came from immunoSEQ multiplex PCR; TCRdb's copy has only in-frame clones and leaves some out. The sample consists of roughly 300,000 clones, nearly 90% of them appearing once. The CDR3 sequence is 12 residues long. Germline V gene lookup returns CDR1 SGDLS and CDR2 YYNGEE. The V end lost 3 bases, the J end lost 7 bases, and 7 bases lay between the germline ends. The data originate from a study of blood T cell repertoires in COVID-19. The source material was PBMCs or T cells enriched from blood (not recorded which). This chain uses TRBV9 with TRBJ2-2; D is undetermined. The receptor was derived from a woman aged 25 to 39 who had recovered from COVID-19. CDR3 sequence: CASSGSHGELFF. The CDR3, as DNA: TGTGCCAGCAGCGGTAGTCACGGGGAGCTGTTTTTT.